This is a list of T cell receptor beta chains from one sample in a study of cytomegalovirus exposure and HLA in healthy donors. Measured with immunoSEQ multiplex PCR; TCRdb has only the in-frame clones, and not every one. The sample has approximately 130,000 clones; over 65% are singletons. The sequenced material came from PBMCs. The receptors here all came from a man aged 25-45 years in good health and CMV-seronegative. CDR3s include the opening cysteine and the closing phenylalanine or tryptophan. The D gene is left open where the match is weak. Where a row states a size, it is once, few, many or the class of an expanded clone; other rows omit it.

V	D	J	size	CDR3	DNA
TRBV5-1	-	TRBJ2-2	few	CASSLKGQGKGAGELFF	TGCGCCAGCAGCTTGAAGGGGCAGGGCAAGGGTGCCGGGGAGCTGTTTTTT
TRBV2	TRBD2	TRBJ2-5	few	CASSEELAGRETQYF	TGTGCCAGCAGTGAAGAACTAGCGGGGCGGGAGACCCAGTACTTC
TRBV9	TRBD1	TRBJ2-7	-	CASSAPGTGPTYEQYF	TGTGCCAGCAGCGCCCCGGGGACAGGGCCAACCTACGAGCAGTACTTC
TRBV18	-	TRBJ2-3	few	CASSPRGTSTDTQYF	TGTGCCAGCTCACCACGGGGGACTAGCACAGATACGCAGTATTTT
TRBV7-9	-	TRBJ1-5	-	CASSVGADRFSNQPQHF	TGTGCCAGCAGCGTTGGGGCGGACCGATTTAGCAATCAGCCCCAGCATTTT
TRBV6-5	TRBD1	TRBJ2-7	-	CASSSGTGLEQYF	TGTGCCAGCAGTTCCGGGACAGGGCTCGAGCAGTACTTC
TRBV28	TRBD2	TRBJ2-7	-	CASTTPGGARGEQYF	TGTGCCAGCACCACGCCCGGGGGGGCTCGGGGCGAGCAGTACTTC
TRBV5-1	TRBD1	TRBJ2-7	-	CASSVRDSISEQYF	TGCGCCAGCAGCGTCCGGGACAGCATATCCGAGCAGTACTTC
TRBV28	TRBD1	TRBJ1-1	-	CASPRDRNTEAFF	TGTGCCAGCCCTCGGGACAGGAACACTGAAGCTTTCTTT
TRBV28	-	TRBJ2-5	once	CASSLAGAGETQYF	TGTGCCAGCAGTTTGGCTGGGGCTGGGGAGACCCAGTACTTC
TRBV11-2	-	TRBJ2-7	-	CASSSSPGSPSIYEQYF	TGTGCCAGCAGCTCGTCACCCGGGAGCCCCTCGATCTACGAGCAGTACTTC
TRBV5-6	TRBD1	TRBJ2-1	-	CASSRDPGQSLKGEQFF	TGTGCCAGCAGCCGCGATCCGGGACAGTCGCTCAAGGGTGAGCAGTTCTTC
TRBV30	-	TRBJ2-7	-	CAWAARVAVRYEQYF	TGTGCCTGGGCCGCCAGGGTAGCGGTGCGCTACGAGCAGTACTTC
TRBV7-8	-	TRBJ2-5	-	CASSLGGGGPGDQETQYF	TGTGCCAGCAGCTTAGGCGGCGGGGGCCCTGGGGACCAAGAGACCCAGTACTTC
TRBV7-9	-	TRBJ2-3	-	CSSRLFTDTQYF	TGTTCCAGCCGACTCTTCACAGATACGCAGTATTTT
TRBV19	TRBD1	TRBJ1-1	-	CASSTRGPIEAFF	TGTGCCAGTAGTACCAGGGGGCCGATTGAAGCTTTCTTT
TRBV5-1	-	TRBJ1-1	-	CASSLGRGSVNTEAFF	TGCGCCAGCAGCTTGGGTCGGGGGTCGGTGAACACTGAAGCTTTCTTT
TRBV18	-	TRBJ1-2	-	CASSPQDLASGGYTF	TGTGCCAGCTCACCACAAGATCTAGCGTCTGGTGGCTACACCTTC
TRBV30	-	TRBJ1-5	-	CAWSTQRDQPQHF	TGTGCCTGGAGTACCCAAAGAGATCAGCCCCAGCATTTT
TRBV19	TRBD1	TRBJ1-1	-	CASSTGQLYTEAFF	TGTGCCAGTAGTACGGGACAGCTTTACACTGAAGCTTTCTTT
TRBV4-2	TRBD2	TRBJ2-1	-	CASSQDGQAGGSYNEQFF	TGTGCCAGCAGCCAAGATGGGCAAGCGGGGGGTTCCTACAATGAGCAGTTCTTC
TRBV7-2	-	TRBJ2-5	-	CASSRQETQYF	TGTGCCAGCAGCCGCCAAGAGACCCAGTACTTC
TRBV30	TRBD1	TRBJ1-5	-	CAWRAGTGYGQPQHF	TGTGCCTGGAGGGCCGGGACAGGCTATGGGCAGCCCCAGCATTTT
TRBV7-9	-	TRBJ2-7	-	CASTTIQSYEQYF	TGTGCCAGCACAACAATACAGAGCTACGAGCAGTACTTC
TRBV28	-	TRBJ1-2	-	CAIKREYYGYTF	TGTGCCATAAAGAGAGAGTACTATGGCTACACCTTC
TRBV10-3	TRBD1	TRBJ1-1	-	CAITETGGNTEAFF	TGTGCCATCACTGAGACAGGGGGGAACACTGAAGCTTTCTTT
TRBV25-1	-	TRBJ1-2	-	CASRSRGSNYGYTF	TGTGCCAGCAGATCCCGAGGATCCAACTATGGCTACACCTTC
TRBV29-1	-	TRBJ1-1	-	CSVLQGLLNTEAFF	TGCAGCGTATTACAGGGTTTGTTGAACACTGAAGCTTTCTTT
TRBV5-6	-	TRBJ1-4	-	CASSWGAGATNEKLFF	TGTGCCAGCAGCTGGGGCGCGGGAGCAACTAATGAAAAACTGTTTTTT
TRBV6-1	-	TRBJ1-4	-	CASKGTLNEKLFF	TGTGCCAGCAAAGGGACATTGAATGAAAAACTGTTTTTT
TRBV9	-	TRBJ2-4	-	CASSVGGEVGKNIQYF	TGTGCCAGCAGCGTAGGTGGCGAGGTTGGCAAAAACATTCAGTACTTC
TRBV18	-	TRBJ1-2	-	CASSPDRYYGYTF	TGTGCCAGCTCACCAGACAGGTACTATGGCTACACCTTC
TRBV6-5	TRBD2	TRBJ2-1	once	CASSYSTSGYYNEQFF	TGTGCCAGCAGTTACTCTACTAGCGGGTATTACAATGAGCAGTTCTTC
TRBV5-1	-	TRBJ1-1	once	CASGGSGNTEAFF	TGCGCCAGCGGGGGGTCGGGGAACACTGAAGCTTTCTTT
TRBV6-1	-	TRBJ2-7	-	CASSGGWTAYEQYF	TGTGCCAGCAGTGGAGGGTGGACCGCCTACGAGCAGTACTTC
TRBV5-6	-	TRBJ2-7	-	CASSLQVYEQYF	TGTGCCAGCAGCTTGCAGGTGTACGAGCAGTACTTC
TRBV28	-	TRBJ1-1	-	CASSPAGIWTEAFF	TGTGCCAGCAGTCCGGCAGGTATTTGGACTGAAGCTTTCTTT
TRBV4-2	TRBD1	TRBJ2-2	-	CASSGLSGGQMAGELFF	TGTGCCAGCAGCGGATTATCAGGGGGCCAGATGGCCGGGGAGCTGTTTTTT
TRBV5-1	TRBD1	TRBJ1-4	-	CASSLQGDNEKLFF	TGCGCCAGCAGCTTACAGGGGGATAATGAAAAACTGTTTTTT
TRBV12-5	TRBD2	TRBJ2-1	-	CASGLGLAGMYNEQFF	TGTGCTAGTGGTCTCGGACTAGCGGGAATGTACAATGAGCAGTTCTTC
TRBV5-4	TRBD1	TRBJ2-7	-	CASSYQGASYEQYF	TGTGCCAGCAGCTACCAGGGGGCCTCCTACGAGCAGTACTTC
TRBV18	-	TRBJ2-7	-	CASSPRDRLFYEQYF	TGTGCCAGCTCACCACGCGACAGGCTTTTTTACGAGCAGTACTTC
TRBV5-1	TRBD1	TRBJ2-7	-	CASSPGTGSSYEQYF	TGCGCCAGCAGCCCAGGGACAGGGTCCTCCTACGAGCAGTACTTC
TRBV28	TRBD2	TRBJ2-1	-	CASSLIGGGQDEQFF	TGTGCCAGCAGTTTGATCGGGGGAGGGCAGGATGAGCAGTTCTTC
TRBV6-1	TRBD2	TRBJ2-1	-	CAGGDGGPYNEQFF	TGTGCCGGGGGGGACGGGGGTCCCTACAATGAGCAGTTCTTC
TRBV28	-	TRBJ2-1	-	CASSSLSGVSYNEQFF	TGTGCCAGCAGTTCCCTTAGCGGAGTTTCCTACAATGAGCAGTTCTTC